This T cell receptor beta chain appears in the sequencing data of a study of spatial heterogeneity in lung cancer. Study overall: Each unique TCR and UMI combination was seen more than ten times on average in raw reads.

TCRdb passed the 5' RACE reads through MiXCR, listing each CDR3 protein once. This sample has more than 45,000 distinct CDR3 sequences, with about 5.8% found just once. Noted time point: sample taken at primary tumor resection. Tumor, nontumor lung or frozen PBMC supplied whole RNA, sequenced without sorting. The 70 or so donors had untreated early-stage non-small cell lung cancer. Notes on the study in general: TCRs found ubiquitously expanded in tumor appeared in blood more at resection than at follow-up.

V was shortened by 4 bases and J by 8 bases, with 17 bases between the two germline ends. The CDR3 runs to 15 residues. Germline CDR1 and CDR2: LNHDA and SQIVND (reference sequence). Comments on this clonotype: Its target is not known.

The material was PBMCs, obtained at surgery. V gene TRBV19 combines with J gene TRBJ1-4, with D unclear. The source of this sequence is a male donor with early-stage non-small cell lung cancer. CDR3 region: CASSRSSAEEEKLFF. For the CDR3, the DNA is TGTGCCAGTAGTAGATCGTCCGCGGAAGAGGAAAAACTGTTTTTT.